The sequence of this T cell receptor beta chain was determined in a study of beta chain features in type 1 diabetes listed by TCRdb under 2018. General notes on the study: Mean age, gender distribution, total cell number and subset yield did not differ between patients and healthy donors. Naive and central memory subsets were obtained from all 30 or so donors, but regulatory and stem cell-like memory subsets were isolated from only 8 patients and roughly 8 healthy donors. In the study, TCRB repertoires of sorted circulating CD4+ T cell subsets from recently diagnosed type 1 diabetes patients were compared with those of matched healthy donors. A total of 90 million to 140 million sorted cells were examined across all samples, and RNA yield correlated strongly with the number of cells per subset.

The sample holds a few counts of this clone. Its antigen has not been determined. No much larger clonotype is one base removed from it; base qualities were not supplied. Each donor gave one peripheral blood draw, approximately 110 mL on average, collected into heparinised tubes. Naive, central memory, regulatory and stem cell-like memory CD4+ T cells were sorted on a BD FACSAria II using a panel including CD45RO, CCR7, CD25, CD127, CD95 and CD27. Purity was above 98% for every sorted population. PBMCs were isolated immediately by Lymphoprep density gradient centrifugation and stained directly without culture. To minimize batch effects, samples were stained and sorted in pairs, one healthy donor with one patient per experiment. Broader findings and caveats from the paper: The naive, central memory and regulatory TCRB repertoires appeared to resemble one another more closely among patients than among healthy donors. Because cDNA was sequenced instead of genomic DNA, highly expressing activated cells could be over-represented, though the groups showed no difference in activation or CD3 levels. Because small numbers of individuals were included in the HLA sub-analyses, any influence of HLA type on TCRB rearrangement was left unresolved. At VDJ recombination sites, type 1 diabetes patients had fewer insertions and more deleted nucleotides, which implies abnormalities in thymic rearrangement. In all four CD4+ subsets, TCRB CDR3 length was moderately but significantly shorter in type 1 diabetes patients. PCR might favor shorter templates, but patient and control samples were amplified and corrected together, so any skew would affect both groups equally.

V drops 3 bases and J drops 2 bases, leaving 8 bases in between. The germline V gene specifies SGDLS as CDR1 and YYNGEE as CDR2. The CDR3, cysteine through phenylalanine, is 13 amino acids long. Only CDR3 DNA remains: 39 bases, in frame from the first base. The entire amount of isolated RNA was reverse transcribed using the High Capacity cDNA Reverse Transcription Kit, so the sequenced TCRB transcripts were expressed ones. Deep immunoSEQ sequencing was performed on naive, central memory and regulatory T cell samples, with an average of about 4 million total reads per sample. Sorted cells were lysed in RLT buffer and RNA was extracted with DNase-treated RNeasy Micro or Mini kits, depending on cell number. Each cell subset was processed separately to prevent cross-contamination, with patient and healthy donor samples processed together. Using the immunoSEQ multiplex PCR, TCRB sequences were amplified from cDNA into 87-bp fragments spanning the CDR3 region. The amplicons were sequenced using the Illumina HiSeq platform. In the source study's methods: PCR bias was computationally corrected using synthetic template baselines, reads within Hamming distance 2 were collapsed, and singletons that could not be merged were discarded. Reads were aligned against IMGT so that V, D and J genes, CDR3 length and insertions or deletions at six rearrangement sites could be assigned. Within each subset, clonotype counts were normalized to sorted cell number, and only after that were true diversity and Gini coefficients computed with the tcR R package. Repertoire sharing was quantified using the overlap coefficient calculated on TCRB nucleotide sequences. TCRdb retrieved this table from immuneACCESS and kept in-frame rearrangements only. Not all clones are present; in checked studies, unresolved V genes account for under half, and no reason is known for the remainder. That table is the source of V, J and clone size, and D and trimming were worked out from the DNA. The sample yields roughly 180,000 clones; more than 10% were counted once. 0.5% to 0.75% of the sample is held by the ten biggest clonotypes.

Here the chain combines TRBV9 and TRBJ2-5; matching of 5 bases hints at TRBD1 as the D gene. The sequencing sample was made of central memory CD4+ T cells from blood. This sequence originates from a woman between 18 and 29 years old in good health. The CDR3 corresponds to CASSEQVQETQYF. Read as DNA, the sequence is TGTGCCAGCAGCGAACAGGTACAAGAGACCCAGTACTTC.